This TCR beta chain was captured in a study of blood T cell repertoires in COVID-19. Study summary: COVID-19 samples, acute and convalescent, were from the United States, Italy and Spain. The cDNA or gDNA used as material had been derived from T cells, B-cell-depleted T cells, or PBMCs.

Per the original methods: Amplifying reference gene primers gave estimates of nucleated cell counts. Sequencing was performed with immunoSEQ multiplex PCR; in TCRdb, only in-frame clones are kept and a portion is missing. That table supplies the V and J calls and clone size; D and trimming were determined from the DNA. Among approximately 94,000 clones listed, approximately 84% were seen once. Trimming left V 4 bases short and J 6 bases short, with 7 bases between. Looked up from germline, CDR1 is WSHSY and CDR2 is SAAADI. This CDR3 is 12 amino acids long. This receptor was obtained from a human donor in a cohort sampled during active COVID-19. Sequencing was done on a sample of peripheral blood. The rearrangement links TRBV10-2 to TRBJ2-1; no reliable D call. The CDR3 sequence is CASSVSLNEQFF. For the CDR3, the DNA is TGCGCCAGCAGTGTTTCTCTCAATGAGCAGTTCTTC.